A single sample is the source of the 8 T cell receptor beta chains below, sequenced in a study of cytomegalovirus exposure and HLA in healthy donors. Primers for the PCR totalled 60 Vbeta and 13 Jbeta. Profiling relied on immunoSEQ multiplex PCR, and the TCRdb table lists in-frame clones only, not all of them. Its listing shows about 200,000 clones. The sequencing input was PBMCs. These receptors were obtained from a woman aged 25 to 45 in good health and CMV-seropositive.

The gene calls are TRBV28 and TRBJ1-2; 7 bases line up with TRBD1. The CDR3 sequence is 14 residues long. The germline gives CDR1 MDHEN, CDR2 SYDVKM. With V trimmed by 6 bases and J by 6 bases, 10 bases remained unmatched. The CDR3 DNA reads TGTGCCAGCAGATCCGGACAGGCCCCTGATGGCTACACCTTC. It yields the protein CASRSGQAPDGYTF.

The gene calls are TRBV5-1 and TRBJ2-1; a weak D match, TRBD2 (6 bases). The germline V gene has CDR1 SGHRS and CDR2 YFSETQ. Trimming cost V 1 base and J 8 bases, with 13 bases left between them. There are 14 residues in the CDR3. The CDR3 protein is CASSLRLGGDEQFF. In nucleotides, the CDR3 is TGCGCCAGCAGCTTGAGATTAGGAGGGGATGAGCAGTTCTTC.

V usage is TRBV6-1 and J usage is TRBJ2-1; possible D gene TRBD2, 6 bases. CDR1 MNHNS and CDR2 SASEGT come from the germline V gene. The CDR3 totals 14 residues. Trimming stripped 8 bases from V and 2 bases from J, with 13 bases between. Written as DNA, the CDR3 is TGTGCCAGCCAGATTAGCGGACCCTACAATGAGCAGTTCTTC. It yields the protein CASQISGPYNEQFF.

This sequence joins TRBV6-1 and TRBJ2-3; D might be TRBD2 (5 bases). Germline-derived CDR1 and CDR2 are MNHNS and SASEGT. V lost 4 bases to trimming and J lost 9 bases, with 11 bases between them. This CDR3 is 12 amino acids long. The CDR3 protein is CASSGNGGTQYF. Here the CDR3 DNA reads TGTGCCAGCAGTGGCAACGGCGGGACGCAGTATTTT.

About this clone itself: The same CDR3 can be traced to other DNA sequences in this sample. The rearrangement joins TRBV6-5 to TRBJ1-1; TRBD1 agrees at 8 bases. Trimming at V came to 6 bases and at J to 1 base, leaving 4 bases not matched to a gene. Germline CDR1 MNHEY, CDR2 SVGAGI. The CDR3 has 14 residues. The CDR3 sequence: CASSRDRGNTEAFF. CDR3 in DNA: TGTGCCAGCAGCCGCGACAGGGGGAACACTGAAGCTTTCTTT.

This chain connects TRBV5-1 to TRBJ1-1; TRBD1 matches 9 bases. The germline V gene encodes CDR1 SGHRS and CDR2 YFSETQ. V dropped 1 base and J dropped 7; count of bases not matched to a gene: 5. The CDR3 extends over 14 amino acids. The CDR3 sequence: CASSLSTGGSEAFF. CDR3 DNA: TGCGCCAGCAGCTTGTCGACAGGGGGAAGTGAAGCTTTCTTT.

This chain connects TRBV5-1 to TRBJ2-7, with 7 nucleotides matching TRBD1. The CDR3 contains 14 residues. V shed 0 bases and J 2 bases; nucleotides not matched to a gene: 2. CDR1 SGHRS and CDR2 YFSETQ come from the germline V gene. CDR3 sequence (DNA): TGCGCCAGCAGCTTGGACAGGGGAACCTACGAGCAGTACTTC. It codes for CASSLDRGTYEQYF.

The chain is built from TRBV6-6 and TRBJ1-1; 9 positions match TRBD1. Germline V gene lookup returns CDR1 MNHNY and CDR2 SVGAGI (reference sequence). Trimming at V came to 2 bases and at J to 2 bases, leaving 6 bases not matched to a gene. The CDR3 totals 16 residues. The CDR3 region is CASSYDGQGLNTEAFF. CDR3 DNA sequence: TGTGCCAGCAGTTACGATGGACAGGGGCTTAACACTGAAGCTTTCTTT.